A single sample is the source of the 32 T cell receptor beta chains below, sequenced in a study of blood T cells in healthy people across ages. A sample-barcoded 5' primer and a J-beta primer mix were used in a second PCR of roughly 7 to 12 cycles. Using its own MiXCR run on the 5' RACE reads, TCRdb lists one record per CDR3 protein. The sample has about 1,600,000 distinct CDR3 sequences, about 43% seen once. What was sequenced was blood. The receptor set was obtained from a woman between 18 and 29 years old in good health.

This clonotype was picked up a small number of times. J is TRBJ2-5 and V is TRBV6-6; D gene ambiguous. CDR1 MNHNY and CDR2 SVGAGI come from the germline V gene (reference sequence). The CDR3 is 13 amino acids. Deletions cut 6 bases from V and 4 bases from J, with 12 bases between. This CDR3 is CASSPLGVETQYF. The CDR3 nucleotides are TGTGCCAGCAGCCCTCTTGGGGTAGAGACCCAGTACTTC.

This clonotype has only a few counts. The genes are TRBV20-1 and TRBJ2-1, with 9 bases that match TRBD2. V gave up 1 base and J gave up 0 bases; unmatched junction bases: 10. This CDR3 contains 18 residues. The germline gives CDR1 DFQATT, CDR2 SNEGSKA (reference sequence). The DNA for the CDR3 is TGCAGTGCTAGAGTTCAGCGGGAGGCCGGGAGCTCCTACAATGAGCAGTTCTTC. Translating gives CSARVQREAGSSYNEQFF.

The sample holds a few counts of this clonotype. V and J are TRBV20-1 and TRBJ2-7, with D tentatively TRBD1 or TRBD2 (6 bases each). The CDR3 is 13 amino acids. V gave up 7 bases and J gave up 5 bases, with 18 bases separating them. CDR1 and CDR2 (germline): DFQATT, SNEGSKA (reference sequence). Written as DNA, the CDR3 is TGCAGTGTACGGAGGGGGGCCCTCGACGAGCAGTACTTC. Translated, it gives CSVRRGALDEQYF.

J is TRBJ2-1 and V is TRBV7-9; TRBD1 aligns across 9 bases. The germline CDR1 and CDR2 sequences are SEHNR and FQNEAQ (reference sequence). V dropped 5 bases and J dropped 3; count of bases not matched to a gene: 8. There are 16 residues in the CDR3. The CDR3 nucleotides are TGTGCCAGCAGCGTCCCGGGACAGGGTTACTACAATGAGCAGTTCTTC. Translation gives CASSVPGQGYYNEQFF.

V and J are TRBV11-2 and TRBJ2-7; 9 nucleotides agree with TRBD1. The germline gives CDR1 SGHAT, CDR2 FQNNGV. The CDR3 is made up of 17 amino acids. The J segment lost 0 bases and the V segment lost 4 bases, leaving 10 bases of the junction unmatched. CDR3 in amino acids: CASSSRLNRGPSYEQYF. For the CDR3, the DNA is TGTGCCAGCAGCTCCAGACTTAACAGGGGGCCCTCCTACGAGCAGTACTTC.

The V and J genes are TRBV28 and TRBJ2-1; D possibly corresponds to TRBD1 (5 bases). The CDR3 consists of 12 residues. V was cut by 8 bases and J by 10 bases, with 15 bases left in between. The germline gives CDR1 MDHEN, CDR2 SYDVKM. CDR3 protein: CASRLPHREQFF. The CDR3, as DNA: TGTGCCAGCCGACTTCCACACAGGGAGCAGTTCTTC.

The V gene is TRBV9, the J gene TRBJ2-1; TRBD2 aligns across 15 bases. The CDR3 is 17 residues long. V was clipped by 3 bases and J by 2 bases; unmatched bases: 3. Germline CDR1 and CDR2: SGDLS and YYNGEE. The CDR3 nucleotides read TGTGCCAGCAGCGGGAGGACTAGCGGGGGGGCCTACAATGAGCAGTTCTTC. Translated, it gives CASSGRTSGGAYNEQFF.

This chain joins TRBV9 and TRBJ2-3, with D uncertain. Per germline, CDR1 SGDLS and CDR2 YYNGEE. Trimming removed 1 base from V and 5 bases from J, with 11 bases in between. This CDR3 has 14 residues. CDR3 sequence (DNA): TGTGCCAGCAGCGTACGGTTACCGGGAGATACGCAGTATTTT. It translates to CASSVRLPGDTQYF.

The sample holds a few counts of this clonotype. The CDR3 spells CSAPTRTGGYRETQYF. For the CDR3, the DNA is TGCAGTGCCCCAACCCGGACAGGGGGGTATCGGGAGACCCAGTACTTC. The chain carries TRBV20-1 and TRBJ2-5; 10 bases line up with TRBD1. The CDR3 totals 16 residues. Losses at the gene ends were 6 bases for V and 5 bases for J; bases not matched to a gene: 15. The germline V gene encodes CDR1 DFQATT and CDR2 SNEGSKA (reference sequence).

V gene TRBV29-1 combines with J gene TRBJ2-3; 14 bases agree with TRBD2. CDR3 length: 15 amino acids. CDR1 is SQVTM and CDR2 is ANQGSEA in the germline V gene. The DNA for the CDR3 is TGCGGCCTAGAGGGACTAGCGGGAGACACAGATACGCAGTATTTT. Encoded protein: CGLEGLAGDTDTQYF.

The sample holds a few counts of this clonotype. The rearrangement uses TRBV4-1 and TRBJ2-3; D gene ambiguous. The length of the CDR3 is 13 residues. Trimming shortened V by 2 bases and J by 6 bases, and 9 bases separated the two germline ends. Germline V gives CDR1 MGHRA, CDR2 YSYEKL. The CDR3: CASSQRNLDTQYF. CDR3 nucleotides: TGCGCCAGCAGCCAACGGAATTTGGATACGCAGTATTTT.

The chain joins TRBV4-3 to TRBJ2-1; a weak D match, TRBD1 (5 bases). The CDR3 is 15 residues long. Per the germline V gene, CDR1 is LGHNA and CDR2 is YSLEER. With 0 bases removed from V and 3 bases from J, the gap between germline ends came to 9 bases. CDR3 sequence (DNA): TGCGCCAGCAGCCAAGAAGGGGTCGGCTACAATGAGCAGTTCTTC. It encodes CASSQEGVGYNEQFF.

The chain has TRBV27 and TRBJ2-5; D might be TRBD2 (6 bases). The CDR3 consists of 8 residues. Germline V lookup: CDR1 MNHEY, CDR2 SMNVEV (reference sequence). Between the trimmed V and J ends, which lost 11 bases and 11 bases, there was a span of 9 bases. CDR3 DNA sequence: TGTGCCTCGGGGGAGCAGTACTTC. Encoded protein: CASGEQYF.

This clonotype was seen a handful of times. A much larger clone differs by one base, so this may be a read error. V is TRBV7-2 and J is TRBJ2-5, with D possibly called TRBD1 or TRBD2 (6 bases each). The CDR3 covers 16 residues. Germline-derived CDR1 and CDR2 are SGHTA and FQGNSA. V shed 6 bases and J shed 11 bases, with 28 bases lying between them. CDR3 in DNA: TGTGCCAGCAGAACGGACCCCCTCCGGGGGCAAGATGAGCAGTACTTC. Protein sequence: CASRTDPLRGQDEQYF.

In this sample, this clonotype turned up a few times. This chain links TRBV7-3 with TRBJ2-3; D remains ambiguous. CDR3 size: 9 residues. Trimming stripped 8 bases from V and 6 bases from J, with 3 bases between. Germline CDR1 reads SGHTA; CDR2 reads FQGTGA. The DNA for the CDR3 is TGTGCCAGCCGGGATACGCAGTATTTT. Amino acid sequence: CASRDTQYF.

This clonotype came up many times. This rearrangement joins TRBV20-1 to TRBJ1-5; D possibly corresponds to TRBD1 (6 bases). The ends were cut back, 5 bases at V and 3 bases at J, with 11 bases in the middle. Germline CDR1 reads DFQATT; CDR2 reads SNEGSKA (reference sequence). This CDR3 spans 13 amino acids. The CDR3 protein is CSAERDTNQPQHF. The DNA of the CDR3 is TGCAGTGCTGAACGGGACACCAATCAGCCCCAGCATTTT.

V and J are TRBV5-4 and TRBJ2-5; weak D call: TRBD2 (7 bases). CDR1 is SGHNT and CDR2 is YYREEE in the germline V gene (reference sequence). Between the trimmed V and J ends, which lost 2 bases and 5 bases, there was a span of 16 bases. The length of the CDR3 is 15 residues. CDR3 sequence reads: CASSLGGGGDETQYF. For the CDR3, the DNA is TGTGCCAGCAGCTTAGGAGGAGGGGGGGACGAGACCCAGTACTTC.

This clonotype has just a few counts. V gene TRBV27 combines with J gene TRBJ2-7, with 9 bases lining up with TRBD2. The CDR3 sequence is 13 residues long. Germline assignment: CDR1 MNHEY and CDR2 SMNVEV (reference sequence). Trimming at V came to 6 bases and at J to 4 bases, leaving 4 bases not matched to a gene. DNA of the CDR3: TGTGCCAGCAGGAGACTAGCGGAATACGAGCAGTACTTC. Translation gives CASRRLAEYEQYF.

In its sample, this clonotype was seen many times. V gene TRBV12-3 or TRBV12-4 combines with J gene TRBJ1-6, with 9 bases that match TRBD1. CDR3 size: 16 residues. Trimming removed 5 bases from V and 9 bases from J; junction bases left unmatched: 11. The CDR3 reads CASSHLRTGVGSPLHF. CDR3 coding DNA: TGTGCCAGCAGTCACCTCCGGACAGGGGTAGGTTCACCCCTCCACTTT.

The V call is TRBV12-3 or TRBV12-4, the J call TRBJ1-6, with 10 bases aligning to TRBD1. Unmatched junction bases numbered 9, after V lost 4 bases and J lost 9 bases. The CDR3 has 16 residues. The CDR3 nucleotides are TGTGCCAGCAGTTGGCCGACAGGGGGCAGGGGTTCACCCCTCCACTTT. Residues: CASSWPTGGRGSPLHF.

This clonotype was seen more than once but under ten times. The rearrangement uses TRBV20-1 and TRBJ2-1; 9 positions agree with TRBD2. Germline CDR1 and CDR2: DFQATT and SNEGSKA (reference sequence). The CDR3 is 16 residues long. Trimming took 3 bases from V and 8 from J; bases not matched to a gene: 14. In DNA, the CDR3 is TGCAGTGCTAGGCCTCCAGCGGGGGGCGGAGTGGATGAGCAGTTCTTC. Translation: CSARPPAGGGVDEQFF.

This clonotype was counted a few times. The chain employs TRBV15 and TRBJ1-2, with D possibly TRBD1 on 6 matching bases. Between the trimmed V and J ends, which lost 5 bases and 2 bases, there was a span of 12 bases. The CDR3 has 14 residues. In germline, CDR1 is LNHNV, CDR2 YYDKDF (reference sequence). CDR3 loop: CATSAGTTNYGYTF. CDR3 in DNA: TGTGCCACCAGCGCAGGGACAACCAACTATGGCTACACCTTC.

Here the CDR3 DNA reads TGTGCCATCAGTGAATTCCCTAGCGGCACAGATACGCAGTATTTT. Encoded protein: CAISEFPSGTDTQYF. The rearrangement joins TRBV10-3 to TRBJ2-3, with D possibly TRBD2 on 6 matching bases. Germline V gene lookup returns CDR1 ENHRY and CDR2 SYGVKD. Trimming cost V 3 bases and J 1 base, with 11 bases left between them. This CDR3 comprises 15 residues.

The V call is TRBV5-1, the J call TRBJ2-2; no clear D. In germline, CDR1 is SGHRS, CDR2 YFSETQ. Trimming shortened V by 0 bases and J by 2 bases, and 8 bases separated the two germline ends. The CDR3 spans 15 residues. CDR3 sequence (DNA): TGCGCCAGCAGCTTGGCCATCCGAAACACCGGGGAGCTGTTTTTT. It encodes CASSLAIRNTGELFF. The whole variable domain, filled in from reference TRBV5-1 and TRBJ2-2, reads KAGVTQTPRYLIKTRGQQVTLSCSPISGHRSVSWYQQTPGQGLQFLFEYFSETQRNKGNFPGRFSGRQFSNSRSEMNVSTLELGDSALYLCASSLAIRNTGELFFGEGSRLTVL.

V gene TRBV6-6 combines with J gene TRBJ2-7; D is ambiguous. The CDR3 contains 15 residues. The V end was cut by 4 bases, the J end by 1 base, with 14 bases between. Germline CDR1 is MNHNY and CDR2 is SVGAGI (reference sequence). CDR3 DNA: TGTGCCAGCAGTTGCGCTAGTCACGGGTCCTACGAGCAGTACTTC. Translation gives CASSCASHGSYEQYF.

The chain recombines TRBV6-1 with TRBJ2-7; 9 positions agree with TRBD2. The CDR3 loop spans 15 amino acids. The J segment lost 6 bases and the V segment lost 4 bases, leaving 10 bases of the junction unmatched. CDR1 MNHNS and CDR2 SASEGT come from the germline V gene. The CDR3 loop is CASSVRREGFSEQYF. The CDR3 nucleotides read TGTGCCAGCAGTGTGAGGCGGGAGGGCTTTAGCGAGCAGTACTTC.

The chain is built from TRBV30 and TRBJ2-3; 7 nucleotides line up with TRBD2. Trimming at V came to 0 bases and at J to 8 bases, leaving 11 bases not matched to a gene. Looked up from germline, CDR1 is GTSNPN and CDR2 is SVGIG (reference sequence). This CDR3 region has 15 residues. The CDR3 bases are TGTGCCTGGAGTGTAGCCGCGGGGGTCGGAGGTACGCAGTATTTT. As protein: CAWSVAAGVGGTQYF. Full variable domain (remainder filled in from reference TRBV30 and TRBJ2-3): SQTIHQWPATLVQPVGSPLSLECTVEGTSNPNLYWYRQAAGRGLQLLFYSVGIGQISSEVPQNLSASRPQDRQFILSSKKLLLSDSGFYLCAWSVAAGVGGTQYFGPGTRLTVL.

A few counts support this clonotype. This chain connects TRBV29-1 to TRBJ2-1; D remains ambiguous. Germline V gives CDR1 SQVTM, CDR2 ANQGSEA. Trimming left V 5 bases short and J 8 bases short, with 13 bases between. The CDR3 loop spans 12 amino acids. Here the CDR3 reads CSVMKSTDEQFF. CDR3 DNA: TGCAGCGTTATGAAGTCTACCGATGAGCAGTTCTTC.

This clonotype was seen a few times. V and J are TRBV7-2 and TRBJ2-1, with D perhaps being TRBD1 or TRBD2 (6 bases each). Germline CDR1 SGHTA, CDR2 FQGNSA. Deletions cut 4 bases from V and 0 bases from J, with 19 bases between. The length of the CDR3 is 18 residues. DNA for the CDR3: TGTGCCAGCAGCTCCCTAGCTATCCGGGGGCACTCCTACAATGAGCAGTTCTTC. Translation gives CASSSLAIRGHSYNEQFF.

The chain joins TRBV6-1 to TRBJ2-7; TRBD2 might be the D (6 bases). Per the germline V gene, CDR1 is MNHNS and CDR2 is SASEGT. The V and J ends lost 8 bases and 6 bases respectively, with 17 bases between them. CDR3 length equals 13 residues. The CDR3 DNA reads TGTGCCAGCCGATCCGGGCCGGAGGGCGAGCAGTACTTC. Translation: CASRSGPEGEQYF.

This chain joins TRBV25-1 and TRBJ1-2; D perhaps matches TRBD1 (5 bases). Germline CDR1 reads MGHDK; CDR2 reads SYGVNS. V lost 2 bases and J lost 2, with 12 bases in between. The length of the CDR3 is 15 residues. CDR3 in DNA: TGTGCCAGCAGTGAACGTCCGGGACCCAACTATGGCTACACCTTC. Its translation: CASSERPGPNYGYTF.

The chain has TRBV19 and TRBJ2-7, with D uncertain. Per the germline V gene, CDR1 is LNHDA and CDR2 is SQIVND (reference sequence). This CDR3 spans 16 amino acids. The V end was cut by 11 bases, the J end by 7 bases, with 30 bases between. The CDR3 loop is CAASPTSGGLLWEQYF. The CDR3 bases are TGTGCCGCTTCTCCCACCTCGGGCGGTCTTTTGTGGGAGCAGTACTTC.